Below, one T cell receptor (beta chain) is given with its context. Its target is not known. Donors comprised healthy HIV-negative adults lacking recent acute infections or vaccinations. This entry is derived from a study of shared clonotypes between healthy human individuals. General study findings and limits: The study generally estimated greater richness for naive than memory subsets.

Assay used: immunoSEQ multiplex PCR; TCRdb lists only in-frame clones, some missing. The sample yields some 1.5 million clones, over 95% seen once. Germline CDR1 reads SGHTA; CDR2 reads FQGNSA. The length of the CDR3 is 14 residues. V shed 5 bases and J shed 0 bases, with 11 bases lying between them. The clonotype originates from a man younger than 40 in good health. Sequenced input: naive CD4+ T cells sorted from blood. As for subset: CD45RA+ positively selected. The chain has TRBV7-2 and TRBJ2-7, with TRBD1 as a possible D gene (6 bases). For the CDR3, the DNA is TGTGCCAGCAGCATAAGACAGGCCTCCTACGAGCAGTACTTC. Translating gives CASSIRQASYEQYF. The full variable domain, rest sourced from reference TRBV7-2 and TRBJ2-7, is GAGVSQSPSNKVTEKGKDVELRCDPISGHTALYWYRQSLGQGLEFLIYFQGNSAPDKSGLPSDRFSAERTGGSVSTLTIQRTQQEDSAVYLCASSIRQASYEQYFGPGTRLTVT.